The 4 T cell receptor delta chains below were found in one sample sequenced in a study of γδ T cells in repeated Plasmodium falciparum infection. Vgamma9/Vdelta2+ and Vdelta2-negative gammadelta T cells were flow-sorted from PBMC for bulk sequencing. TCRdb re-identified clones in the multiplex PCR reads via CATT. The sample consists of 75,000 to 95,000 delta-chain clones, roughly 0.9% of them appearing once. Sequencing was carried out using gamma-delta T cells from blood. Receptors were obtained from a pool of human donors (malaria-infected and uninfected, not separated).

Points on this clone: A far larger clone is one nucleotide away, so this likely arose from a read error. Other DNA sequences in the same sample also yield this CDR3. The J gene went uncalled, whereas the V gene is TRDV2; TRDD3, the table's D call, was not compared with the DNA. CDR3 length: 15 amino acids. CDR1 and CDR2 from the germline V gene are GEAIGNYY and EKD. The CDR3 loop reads CACDQLGTHTDKLIF. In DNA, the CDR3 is TGTGCCTGTGACCAACTGGGGACGCACACCGATAAGCTCATCTTT.

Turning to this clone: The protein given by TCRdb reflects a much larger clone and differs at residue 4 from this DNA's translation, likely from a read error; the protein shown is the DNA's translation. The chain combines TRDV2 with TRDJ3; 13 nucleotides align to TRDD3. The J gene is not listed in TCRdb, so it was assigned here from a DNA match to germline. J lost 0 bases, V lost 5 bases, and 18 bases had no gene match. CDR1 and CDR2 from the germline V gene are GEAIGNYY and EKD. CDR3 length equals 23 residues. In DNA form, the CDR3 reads TGTGCCTGTGGCACGGGGAGTACTGGGGGATACGCCACCCGCTCCTGGGACACCCGACAGATGTTTTTC. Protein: CACGTGSTGGYATRSWDTRQMFF.

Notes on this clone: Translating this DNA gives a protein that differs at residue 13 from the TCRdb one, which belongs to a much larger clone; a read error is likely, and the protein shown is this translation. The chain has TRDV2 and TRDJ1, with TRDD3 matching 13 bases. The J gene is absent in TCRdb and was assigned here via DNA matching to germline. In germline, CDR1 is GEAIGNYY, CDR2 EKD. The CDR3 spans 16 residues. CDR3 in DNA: TGTGCCTGTGACCTACTGGGGGATACGCGGAGCGATAGACTCATCTTT. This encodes CACDLLGDTRSDRLIF.

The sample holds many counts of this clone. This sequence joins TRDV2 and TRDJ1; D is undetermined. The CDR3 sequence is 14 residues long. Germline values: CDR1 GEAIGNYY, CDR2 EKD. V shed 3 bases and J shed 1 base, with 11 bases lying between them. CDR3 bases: TGTGCCTGTGACGCCATTGAGGGCACCGATAAACTCATCTTT. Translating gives CACDAIEGTDKLIF.